The source of this T cell receptor (beta chain) is a study of T-cell memory formation after mild COVID-19. Study summary: Clusters were largely donor specific.

This clonotype was picked up many times. Antigen unknown. Study-level results: Whether day 37 second-wave clones are SARS-CoV-2-specific was not confirmed.

The V end was cut by 0 bases, the J end by 12 bases, with 12 bases between. CDR3 length equals 11 residues. Germline V CDR1 and CDR2: SQVTM, ANQGSEA. After 5'RACE with constant-segment primers, TCR alpha and TCR beta cDNA libraries carrying sample barcodes and UMIs were obtained. TCRdb used MiXCR to reprocess the 5' RACE reads, holding one entry per CDR3 protein. Of some 46,000 distinct CDR3 sequences in the sample, 5.5% to 8.5% were seen once. This TCR was sampled from an adult who had mild COVID-19 (a few samples of this study predate the infection). Cell type and time point are not known. The sample taken for sequencing was PBMCs or a T cell subset sorted from them (not recorded which). The J gene is TRBJ2-7, the V gene TRBV29-1, with a tentative D call TRBD1 (5 bases). CDR3 sequence: CSVEDYGARYF. The CDR3 nucleotides read TGCAGCGTTGAAGATTATGGGGCTCGGTACTTC.